Each of the 20 T cell receptor beta chains below was sequenced from the same sample in a study of blood T cell repertoires in COVID-19. Sequencing used immunoSEQ multiplex PCR; TCRdb keeps in-frame clones, though not all of them. The table records about 160,000 clones, about nine tenths of them present only once. The sequencing input was peripheral blood. These receptor sequences come from a woman in her sixties or seventies who had recovered from COVID-19.

This sequence joins TRBV19 and TRBJ1-1, with TRBD1 identical over 7 bases. The CDR3 consists of 13 residues. Germline trimming cut 7 bases from V and 5 bases from J; bases unmatched to any gene: 7. CDR1 is LNHDA and CDR2 is SQIVND in the germline V gene (reference sequence). Written as DNA, the CDR3 is TGTGCCAGTACCGACAGGGTTAGTACTGAAGCTTTCTTT. It yields the protein CASTDRVSTEAFF. Full variable domain (rest looked up from reference TRBV19 and TRBJ1-1): DGGITQSPKYLFRKEGQNVTLSCEQNLNHDAMYWYRQDPGQGLRLIYYSQIVNDFQKGDIAEGYSVSREKKESFPLTVTSAQKNPTAFYLCASTDRVSTEAFFGQGTRLTVV.

The chain recombines TRBV28 with TRBJ1-2; 7 bases fit TRBD1. Germline V gene lookup returns CDR1 MDHEN and CDR2 SYDVKM. This CDR3 is built from 16 residues. The V segment lost 5 bases and the J segment 5 bases; nucleotides outside the gene matches: 14. The DNA of the CDR3 is TGTGCCAGCAGTCCCACCGGTAGGGGGCGCGGGTATGGCTACACCTTC. This gives the protein CASSPTGRGRGYGYTF.

The V gene is TRBV4-1, the J gene TRBJ1-2, with D unclear. The CDR3 consists of 14 residues. Germline CDR1 is MGHRA and CDR2 is YSYEKL. V shed 0 bases and J shed 4 bases, with 9 bases lying between them. The CDR3 is CASSQDSVSYGYTF. DNA for the CDR3: TGCGCCAGCAGCCAAGATTCAGTTTCCTATGGCTACACCTTC.

This chain links TRBV5-1 with TRBJ2-7; 11 nucleotides agree with TRBD2. Germline trimming cut 0 bases from V and 4 bases from J; bases unmatched to any gene: 3. Germline V gives CDR1 SGHRS, CDR2 YFSETQ. This CDR3 spans 15 amino acids. CDR3 loop: CASSLETSGGYEQYF. In DNA form, the CDR3 reads TGCGCCAGCAGCTTGGAAACTAGCGGGGGATACGAGCAGTACTTC.

The J gene is TRBJ1-5, the V gene TRBV5-1, with D possibly being TRBD1 (6 bases). This CDR3 has 15 residues. Per germline, CDR1 SGHRS and CDR2 YFSETQ. V was clipped by 4 bases and J by 4 bases, with 15 bases between them. The CDR3 protein is CASSPAGTTNQPQHF. The CDR3 DNA follows: TGCGCCAGCAGCCCCGCCGGGACAACTAATCAGCCCCAGCATTTT. Together with reference TRBV5-1 and TRBJ1-5, the CDR3 gives the full variable domain: KAGVTQTPRYLIKTRGQQVTLSCSPISGHRSVSWYQQTPGQGLQFLFEYFSETQRNKGNFPGRFSGRQFSNSRSEMNVSTLELGDSALYLCASSPAGTTNQPQHFGDGTRLSIL.

The CDR3 spells CAISDTDRGSPLHF. The CDR3 DNA sequence: TGTGCCATCAGTGACACGGACAGGGGTTCACCCCTCCACTTT. The chain couples TRBV10-3 to TRBJ1-6; 9 bases align to TRBD1. With V trimmed by 3 bases and J by 9 bases, 3 bases remained unmatched. There are 14 residues in the CDR3. Per the germline V gene, CDR1 is ENHRY and CDR2 is SYGVKD.

CDR3 sequence reads: CARSLRGQGNGYTF. The CDR3 nucleotides are TGTGCCAGAAGCTTAAGGGGACAGGGTAACGGCTACACCTTC. V and J are TRBV7-5 and TRBJ1-2; the tabulated D call, TRBD1, remains unverified against the DNA. TRBV7-5 is classified as a pseudogene. This CDR3 is built from 14 residues.

This chain uses TRBV7-9 with TRBJ1-4; D perhaps matches TRBD1 (5 bases). CDR3 length equals 16 residues. Between the trimmed V and J ends, which lost 0 bases and 4 bases, there was a span of 12 bases. The V gene's germline CDR1 is SEHNR and CDR2 FQNEAQ (reference sequence). The CDR3 nucleotides read TGTGCCAGCAGCTTAGCGCGGGGCCCGGGTAATGAAAAACTGTTTTTT. Its translation: CASSLARGPGNEKLFF. Using reference TRBV7-9 and TRBJ1-4 for the parts outside the CDR3, the full variable domain is DTGVSQNPRHKITKRGQNVTFRCDPISEHNRLYWYRQTLGQGPEFLTYFQNEAQLEKSRLLSDRFSAERPKGSFSTLEIQRTEQGDSAMYLCASSLARGPGNEKLFFGSGTQLSVL.

The gene calls are TRBV28 and TRBJ1-1; D ambiguous. CDR1 MDHEN and CDR2 SYDVKM come from the germline V gene. V shed 5 bases and J shed 1 base, with 14 bases lying between them. The CDR3 runs 15 residues. The CDR3: CASSPANSWNTEAFF. The CDR3 region has the DNA TGTGCCAGCAGTCCGGCAAACAGTTGGAACACTGAAGCTTTCTTT.

The chain couples TRBV4-3 to TRBJ2-7; 12 bases match TRBD2. The CDR3 spans 15 residues. V lost 1 base to trimming and J lost 2 bases; unmatched junction nucleotides: 0. Germline CDR1 and CDR2: LGHNA and YSLEER. The CDR3 spells CASSQASGGAYEQYF. The CDR3 region has the DNA TGCGCCAGCAGCCAAGCTAGCGGGGGGGCCTACGAGCAGTACTTC.

This sequence joins TRBV3-1 (or the pseudogene TRBV3-2) and TRBJ1-6; the match to TRBD1 covers 7 bases. Germline V CDR1 and CDR2: LGHDT, YNNKEL (reference sequence). Trimming removed 4 bases from V and 5 bases from J; junction bases left unmatched: 2. The CDR3 consists of 14 residues. The CDR3: CASSLTGNNSPLHF. CDR3 in DNA: TGTGCCAGCAGCCTGACAGGGAATAATTCACCCCTCCACTTT.

This clone showed up just a few times. The gene calls are TRBV19 and TRBJ2-5; D possibly corresponds to TRBD2 (6 bases). CDR1 and CDR2 from the germline V gene are LNHDA and SQIVND (reference sequence). The CDR3 is 15 amino acids. V was pared by 7 bases and J by 5 bases, with 20 bases between. The DNA for the CDR3 is TGTGCCAGTAATTCTGGCGGGGCCGGAGAGGAGACCCAGTACTTC. Protein: CASNSGGAGEETQYF. The full variable domain, in which reference TRBV19 and TRBJ2-5 provide the parts outside the CDR3, is DGGITQSPKYLFRKEGQNVTLSCEQNLNHDAMYWYRQDPGQGLRLIYYSQIVNDFQKGDIAEGYSVSREKKESFPLTVTSAQKNPTAFYLCASNSGGAGEETQYFGPGTRLLVL.

This chain uses TRBV7-9 with TRBJ2-7; 11 nucleotides agree with TRBD1. Trimming removed 5 bases from V and 3 bases from J; junction bases left unmatched: 6. Germline-derived CDR1 and CDR2 are SEHNR and FQNEAQ (reference sequence). The CDR3 runs 15 residues. The CDR3, as DNA: TGTGCCAGCAGCGACACCGGGACAGGGGGCTACGAGCAGTACTTC. This translates into CASSDTGTGGYEQYF. Combining the CDR3 with reference TRBV7-9 and TRBJ2-7 gives the whole variable domain DTGVSQNPRHKITKRGQNVTFRCDPISEHNRLYWYRQTLGQGPEFLTYFQNEAQLEKSRLLSDRFSAERPKGSFSTLEIQRTEQGDSAMYLCASSDTGTGGYEQYFGPGTRLTVT.

This clone was seen only a few times. The J gene is TRBJ1-2, the V gene TRBV19; D possibly corresponds to TRBD1 (5 bases). CDR1 and CDR2 from the germline V gene are LNHDA and SQIVND (reference sequence). There are 9 residues in the CDR3. Deletions cut 9 bases from V and 9 bases from J, with 8 bases between. The CDR3 nucleotides are TGTGCCAGGGGGCGTCGCTACACCTTC. Translated, it gives CARGRRYTF.

The V and J genes are TRBV12-3 or TRBV12-4 and TRBJ1-2; unclear D gene. Trimming cost V 6 bases and J 11 bases, with 16 bases left between them. The CDR3 consists of 12 residues. The CDR3: CASSLGSERYTF. The CDR3 DNA reads as TGTGCCAGCAGCCTCGGGAGCGAGCGGTACACCTTC.

V is TRBV30 and J is TRBJ2-1; the D is unclear. Trimming removed 8 bases from V and 4 bases from J, with 9 bases in between. The CDR3 covers 11 residues. CDR1 GTSNPN and CDR2 SVGIG come from the germline V gene (reference sequence). CDR3 in amino acids: CALRNYNEQFF. CDR3 DNA: TGTGCCCTCAGAAATTACAATGAGCAGTTCTTC.

Note on this clone: Because it lacks the conserved phenylalanine or tryptophan at the end, this CDR3 is likely a read error. It is unclear where the CDR3 begins or ends on the DNA, so no DNA is shown, and the CDR3 is as TCRdb lists it. The chain uses TRBV21-1 and TRBJ1-2; TRBD1, the D gene given by the table, was not confirmed from the DNA. TRBV21-1 is a pseudogene locus. The CDR3 is 10 amino acids long, termini counted. CDR3 protein: CASSIRQANS.

The rearrangement uses TRBV28 and TRBJ1-2; D gene uncertain. The ends were cut back, 4 bases at V and 2 bases at J, with 17 bases in the middle. The CDR3 runs 16 residues. Germline-derived CDR1 and CDR2 are MDHEN and SYDVKM. CDR3 in amino acids: CASSSTSYRQNYGYTF. CDR3 sequence (DNA): TGTGCCAGCAGTTCAACGTCATACCGCCAGAACTATGGCTACACCTTC.

V usage is TRBV28 and J usage is TRBJ1-4, with TRBD1 matching over 10 bases. CDR1 is MDHEN, CDR2 SYDVKM, per germline. The V and J ends lost 8 bases and 7 bases, in that order; junction bases with no gene match: 7. The CDR3 runs 14 residues. CDR3 residues: CASGGTGEVEKLFF. The CDR3 bases are TGTGCCAGCGGGGGGACAGGGGAGGTTGAAAAACTGTTTTTT.

The chain combines TRBV3-1 (or the pseudogene TRBV3-2) with TRBJ2-1, with TRBD2 matching over 13 bases. Germline trimming cut 4 bases from V and 13 bases from J; bases unmatched to any gene: 13. The length of the CDR3 is 16 residues. Germline V gives CDR1 LGHDT, CDR2 YNNKEL (reference sequence). CDR3 amino acids: CASSPGLAGATGGQFF. CDR3 nucleotide sequence: TGTGCCAGCAGCCCCGGACTAGCGGGGGCCACGGGCGGACAGTTCTTC.